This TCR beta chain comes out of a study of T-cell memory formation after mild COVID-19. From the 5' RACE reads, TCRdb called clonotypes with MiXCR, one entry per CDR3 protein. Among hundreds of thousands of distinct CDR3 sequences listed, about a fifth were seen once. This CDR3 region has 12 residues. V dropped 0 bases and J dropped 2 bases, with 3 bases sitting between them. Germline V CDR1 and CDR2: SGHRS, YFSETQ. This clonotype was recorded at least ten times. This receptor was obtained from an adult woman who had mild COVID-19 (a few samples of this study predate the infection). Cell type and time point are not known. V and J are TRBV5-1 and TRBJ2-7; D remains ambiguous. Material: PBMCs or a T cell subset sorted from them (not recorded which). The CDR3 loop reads CASSLGTYEQYF. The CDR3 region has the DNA TGCGCCAGCAGCTTGGGTACCTACGAGCAGTACTTC.